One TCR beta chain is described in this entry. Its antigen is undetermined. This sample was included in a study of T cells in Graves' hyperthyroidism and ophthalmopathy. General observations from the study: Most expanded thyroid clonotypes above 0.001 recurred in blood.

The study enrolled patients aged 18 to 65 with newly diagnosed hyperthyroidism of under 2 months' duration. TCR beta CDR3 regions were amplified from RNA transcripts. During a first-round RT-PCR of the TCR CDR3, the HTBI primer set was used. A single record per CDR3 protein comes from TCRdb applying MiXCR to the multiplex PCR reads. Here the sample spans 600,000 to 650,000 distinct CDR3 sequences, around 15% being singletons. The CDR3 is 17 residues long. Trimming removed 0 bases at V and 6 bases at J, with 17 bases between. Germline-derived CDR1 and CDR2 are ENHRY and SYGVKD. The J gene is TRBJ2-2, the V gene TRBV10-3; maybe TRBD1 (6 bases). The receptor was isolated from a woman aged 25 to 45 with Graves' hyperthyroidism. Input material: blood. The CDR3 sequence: CAISESKLQGQPGELFF. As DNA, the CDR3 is TGTGCCATCAGTGAGTCGAAACTACAGGGCCAGCCCGGGGAGCTGTTTTTT.